These 20 T cell receptor beta chains originate from one sample sequenced in a study of T cells in women clearing cervical HPV infection. Measured with immunoSEQ multiplex PCR; TCRdb has only the in-frame clones, and not every one. Across tens of thousands of clones, the top ten clones capture 2.5% to 3.5% of the sample. The sample was blood buffy coat. Receptor source: a woman aged 18 to 75 with a cervical HPV16 infection that either progressed to CIN3+ or cleared (not recorded which).

Concerning this clone: Coverage ceases 3 residues before the CDR3 finishes, and the germline J gene fills in the end. The rearrangement links TRBV12-3 or TRBV12-4 to TRBJ1-6; unclear D gene. CDR3 length: 14 amino acids. V was shortened by 1 base and J by 8 bases, with 9 bases between the two germline ends. The part of the CDR3 DNA that was read is TGTGCCAGCAGTTTAGGCAGTTCCTATTCACCC. The encoded protein is CASSLGSSYSP. The full-length CDR3 reads as CASSLGSSYSPLHF.

The CDR3: CASSLRTPSLGTQYF. The CDR3 DNA, read in part, is TGTGCCAGCAGCTTAAGAACCCCTAGCTTGGGTACG. The gene calls are TRBV7-2 and TRBJ2-3; D possibly corresponds to TRBD2 (5 bases). The observed sequence ends 3 residues before the CDR3 terminus, with the missing tail filled in from the germline J gene. In germline, CDR1 is SGHTA, CDR2 FQGNSA. The CDR3 covers 15 residues. Trimming took off 2 bases at V and 8 bases at J, with 17 bases between the two ends.

On this clone: The CDR3 goes on 3 residues after the read ends, and that part is filled in from the germline J gene. V gene TRBV6-2 or TRBV6-3 combines with J gene TRBJ1-1; 12 positions match TRBD1. This CDR3 has 16 residues. In germline, CDR1 is MNHEY, CDR2 SVGEGT. The CDR3 sequence: CASSSGTGGYKETAFF. The sequenced part of the CDR3 DNA is TGTGCCAGCAGTTCCGGGACAGGGGGCTATAAAGAGACA.

Concerning this clone itself: With the read ending 3 residues before the CDR3 end, the germline J gene is used to fill in that end. This sequence joins TRBV7-2 and TRBJ2-7, with D hard to call. Looked up from germline, CDR1 is SGHTA and CDR2 is FQGNSA. The CDR3 sequence is 14 residues long. V was pared by 8 bases and J by 2 bases, with 16 bases between. The covered CDR3 bases are TGTGCCAGCGTCCTCCAGGAAGCCCCCTACGAG. Amino acid sequence: CASVLQEAPYE. The whole CDR3 region reads CASVLQEAPYEQYF.

The DNA read from the CDR3 is TGTGCCAGCTCACCACAGGGGTCAAATGAAAAG. Its translation: CASSPQGSNEK. The whole CDR3 protein reads CASSPQGSNEKLFF. The chain carries TRBV18 and TRBJ2-2; TRBD1 might be the D (5 bases). The CDR3 is cut off 3 residues early in the read; its end comes from the germline J gene. This CDR3 comprises 14 residues. The V gene's germline CDR1 is KGHSH and CDR2 LQKENI.

Turning to this clone: The read falls 3 residues short of the CDR3 end, and the missing part is taken from the germline J gene. This sequence joins TRBV20-1 and TRBJ2-4, with 8 nucleotides matching TRBD1. CDR1 is DFQATT and CDR2 is SNEGSKA in the germline V gene (reference sequence). The CDR3 totals 16 residues. After removal of 1 base from V and 8 bases from J, the junction contained 13 bases not matched to a gene. CDR3 in amino acids: CSARAPRGRGHYIQYF. Incomplete CDR3 DNA: TGCAGTGCTAGAGCACCGAGGGGCAGGGGGCATTACATT.

Points on this clone: The CDR3 end falls 3 residues outside the read, so it is completed with the germline J gene. Different DNA sequences within this sample yield the same CDR3. The chain links TRBV29-1 to TRBJ1-3; TRBD1 might be the D (6 bases). Germline values: CDR1 SQVTM, CDR2 ANQGSEA. V shed 5 bases and J shed 4 bases, with 12 bases lying between them. The CDR3 sequence is 13 residues long. CDR3 residues: CSVLQGPGNTIYF. The sequenced part of the CDR3 DNA is TGCAGCGTTCTCCAGGGGCCGGGAAACACC.

In the case of this clone: The CDR3 extends 3 residues past the end of the read, so its final part is completed from the germline J gene. The chain carries TRBV2 and TRBJ2-2; D may match TRBD1 or TRBD2 (5 bases each). Germline CDR1 is SNHLY and CDR2 is FYNNEI. The CDR3 consists of 15 residues. CDR3 DNA, as far as it was read: TGTGCCAGCAGAGAGGGGAGCTCCTATAATTCACCG. As protein: CASREGSSYNSP. The CDR3 in its entirety is CASREGSSYNSPLFF.

The chain's CDR3 is CSARVKTGNPRIQPQHF. The sequenced CDR3 bases are TGCAGTGCTAGAGTAAAAACAGGGAACCCTCGGATTCAGCCC. The chain joins TRBV20-1 to TRBJ1-5; perhaps TRBD1 as D (6 bases). The CDR3 extends 3 residues past the end of the read, so its final part is completed from the germline J gene. This CDR3 has 17 amino acids. Between the trimmed V and J ends, which lost 1 base and 6 bases, there was a span of 22 bases. Germline values: CDR1 DFQATT, CDR2 SNEGSKA (reference sequence).

CDR3 residues: CASSEVAGGADTQYF. Incomplete CDR3 DNA: TGTGCCAGCAGTGAGGTAGCGGGGGGGGCAGATACG. The chain links TRBV6-1 to TRBJ2-3; 11 bases fit TRBD2. Read data end 3 residues before the CDR3 end; the end is taken from the germline J gene. J gave up 4 bases and V 3 bases, and 3 bases lay outside the gene matches. Germline lookup yields CDR1 MNHNS and CDR2 SASEGT. The CDR3 has 15 residues.

Concerning this clone: From the germline J gene comes the end of the CDR3, since the read stops 3 residues before it. V gene TRBV2 combines with J gene TRBJ2-3, with 10 bases aligning to TRBD2. There are 16 residues in the CDR3. Trimming at V came to 7 bases and at J to 2 bases, leaving 9 bases not matched to a gene. Germline V gene data show CDR1 as SNHLY and CDR2 as FYNNEI. The DNA read from the CDR3 is TGTGCCAGCACCGGCCAACTAGCGGGAACCACAGATACG. Translated, it gives CASTGQLAGTTDT. In full, the CDR3 reads CASTGQLAGTTDTQYF.

Details on this clone: The read falls 3 residues short of the CDR3 end, and the missing part is taken from the germline J gene. The rearrangement joins TRBV18 to TRBJ1-2, with 8 bases identical to TRBD1. Germline CDR1 and CDR2: KGHSH and LQKENI. The CDR3 runs 13 residues. CDR3 in amino acids: CASSLTGAYDYTF. CDR3 DNA (partial): TGTGCCAGCTCACTGACAGGGGCCTACGAC.

Details on this clone: The CDR3 is cut off 3 residues early in the read; its end comes from the germline J gene. This chain uses TRBV7-6 with TRBJ1-4, with 7 bases lining up with TRBD1. The germline V gene has CDR1 SGHVS and CDR2 FNYEAQ. The CDR3 length is 12 residues. Incomplete CDR3 DNA: TGTGCCAGCAGTTTACAGGGGACAGAA. Its translation: CASSLQGTE. From start to end, the CDR3 is CASSLQGTELFF.

As regards this clone: Read data end 3 residues before the CDR3 end; the end is taken from the germline J gene. V and J are TRBV7-2 and TRBJ2-3, with a weak D call TRBD2 (6 bases). The CDR3 runs to 15 residues. V lost 2 bases to trimming and J lost 0 bases, with 9 bases between them. Per the germline V gene, CDR1 is SGHTA and CDR2 is FQGNSA. The CDR3 protein is CASSLFRGSTDTQYF. Incomplete CDR3 DNA: TGTGCCAGCAGCTTATTCCGGGGGAGCACAGATACG.

In the case of this clone: The read is 3 residues too short to cover the CDR3 end, so that end is filled in from the germline J gene. This chain uses TRBV18 with TRBJ1-2, with no clear D. Germline V gene data show CDR1 as KGHSH and CDR2 as LQKENI. V was trimmed by 2 bases and J by 3 bases, leaving 7 bases between them. CDR3 size: 13 residues. CDR3 in amino acids: CASSPRHDYGYTF. CDR3 DNA, as far as it was read: TGTGCCAGCTCACCAAGACACGACTATGGC.

About this clone itself: The CDR3 end falls 3 residues outside the read, so it is completed with the germline J gene. V is TRBV5-4 and J is TRBJ2-1; TRBD2 matches at 11 bases. Germline CDR1 SGHNT, CDR2 YYREEE (reference sequence). This CDR3 is built from 16 residues. The V gene end was trimmed by 4 bases and the J gene end by 6 bases; junction bases not matched to a gene: 9. The sequenced CDR3 bases are TGTGCCAGCAGCGAGATACCGGGACTAGCGGCCAATGAG. Its protein is CASSEIPGLAANE. The whole CDR3 is CASSEIPGLAANEQFF.

The CDR3 DNA, read in part, is TGTGCCAGCAGCTTAGTCCCCCTCTTAGGGGATACG. The encoded protein is CASSLVPLLGDT. The full CDR3 protein is CASSLVPLLGDTQYF. This sequence joins TRBV7-3 and TRBJ2-3; D not certain. From the germline J gene comes the end of the CDR3, since the read stops 3 residues before it. V dropped 2 bases and J dropped 6 bases, with 15 bases sitting between them. This CDR3 has 15 residues. In germline, CDR1 is SGHTA, CDR2 FQGTGA.

Comments on this clone: The CDR3 extends 3 residues past the end of the read, so its final part is completed from the germline J gene. This chain joins TRBV12-3 or TRBV12-4 and TRBJ2-5, with D tentatively TRBD2 (6 bases). Trimming removed 6 bases at V and 5 bases at J, with 13 bases between. This CDR3 spans 13 amino acids. The part of the CDR3 DNA that was read is TGTGCCAGCAGCCTGACTAGACGGGAGACC. Amino acids: CASSLTRRET. The CDR3 as a whole reads CASSLTRRETQYF.

Comments on this clone: Read sequence stops 3 residues before the CDR3 end, and the germline J gene provides the missing end. V usage is TRBV7-9 and J usage is TRBJ1-1, with TRBD1 as a possible D gene (6 bases). Germline V gives CDR1 SEHNR, CDR2 FQNEAQ (reference sequence). Trimming cost V 5 bases and J 6 bases, with 19 bases left between them. The CDR3 spans 15 residues. CDR3 sequence reads: CASSTTGPSVAEAFF. The CDR3 DNA, read in part, is TGTGCCAGCAGCACGACAGGTCCCTCGGTCGCTGAA.

Concerning this clone: The read terminates 3 residues before the CDR3 end, so the remaining end is supplied by the germline J gene. This chain joins TRBV18 and TRBJ2-7, with D perhaps matching TRBD1 (6 bases). The germline gives CDR1 KGHSH, CDR2 LQKENI. The CDR3 consists of 15 residues. V lost 6 bases, J lost 2 bases, and 17 bases lay in between. The CDR3 DNA, read in part, is TGTGCCAGCTCTATTACAGGGATCGGTGCCTACGAG. Translation gives CASSITGIGAYE. The full CDR3 protein is CASSITGIGAYEQYF. The full variable domain, with the rest looked up from reference TRBV18 and TRBJ2-7, is NAGVMQNPRHLVRRRGQEARLRCSPMKGHSHVYWYRQLPEEGLKFMVYLQKENIIDESGMPKERFSAEFPKEGPSILRIQQVVRGDSAAYFCASSITGIGAYEQYFGPGTRLTVT.